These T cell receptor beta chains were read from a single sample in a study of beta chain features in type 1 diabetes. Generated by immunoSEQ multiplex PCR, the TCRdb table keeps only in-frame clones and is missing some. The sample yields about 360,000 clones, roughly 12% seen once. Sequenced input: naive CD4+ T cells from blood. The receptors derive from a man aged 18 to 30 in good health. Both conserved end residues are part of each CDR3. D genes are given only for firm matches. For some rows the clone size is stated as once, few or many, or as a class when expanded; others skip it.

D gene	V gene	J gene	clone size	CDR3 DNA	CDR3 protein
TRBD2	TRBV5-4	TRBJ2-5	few	TGTGCCAGCAGCGAGCGGGGGGGCAAAGAGACCCAGTACTTC	CASSERGGKETQYF
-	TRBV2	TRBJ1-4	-	TGTGCCACCAGCAGTAGGGGAAGGACTAATGAAAAACTGTTTTTT	CATSSRGRTNEKLFF
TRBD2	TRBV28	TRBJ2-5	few	TGTGCCAGCAGTTTAGAGGGACTAGCAAACTTC	CASSLEGLANF
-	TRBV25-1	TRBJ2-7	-	TGTGCCAGCTCCCCAGGGGTAGCCTACGAGCAGTACTTC	CASSPGVAYEQYF
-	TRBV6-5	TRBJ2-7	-	TGTGCCAGCAGTTACTCCCAGTCACCCCCCTACGAGCAGTACTTC	CASSYSQSPPYEQYF
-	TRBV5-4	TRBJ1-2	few	TGTGCCAGCAGGCCGTGGGGGCCTCTAAACTATGGCTACACCTTC	CASRPWGPLNYGYTF
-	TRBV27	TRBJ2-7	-	TGTGCCAGCAGTTCGCAGGGCATAGGGGAGCAGTACTTC	CASSSQGIGEQYF
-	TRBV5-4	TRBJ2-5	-	TGTGCCAGCAGCCCGAAAGGGGGAGGGGAGACCCAGTACTTC	CASSPKGGGETQYF
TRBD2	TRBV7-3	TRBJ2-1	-	TGTGCCAGCAGCTTCACTAGCGGGGTTTACAATGAGCAGTTCTTC	CASSFTSGVYNEQFF
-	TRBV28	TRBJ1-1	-	TGTGCCAGCGCTTACAGGGTTGGGACTGAAGCTTTCTTT	CASAYRVGTEAFF
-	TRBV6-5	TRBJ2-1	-	TGTGCCAGCAGGAGGGAGGCCCCCAATGAGCAGTTCTTC	CASRREAPNEQFF
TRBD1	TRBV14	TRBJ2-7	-	TGTGCCAGCAGCCCCGTCGGACGGACAGGGAGATACGAGCAGTACTTC	CASSPVGRTGRYEQYF
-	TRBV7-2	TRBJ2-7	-	TGTGCCAGCAGCCTCCAGGGTTACGAGCAGTACTTC	CASSLQGYEQYF
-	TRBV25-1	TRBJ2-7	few	TGTGCCAGCAGTAACTTACTGACAGGGAGGAACTTC	CASSNLLTGRNF
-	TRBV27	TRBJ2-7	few	TGTGCCAGCAGTATCCCGGGAGCGCGAGAGCAGTACTTC	CASSIPGAREQYF
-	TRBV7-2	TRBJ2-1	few	TGTGCCAGCAGCCATCCTAGGGGGGAGCAGTTCTTC	CASSHPRGEQFF
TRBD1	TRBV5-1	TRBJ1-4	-	TGCGCCAGCAGCCAAGGACAGGGTTGGGGTGAAAAACTGTTTTTT	CASSQGQGWGEKLFF
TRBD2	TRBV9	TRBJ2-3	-	TGTGCCAGCAGCGTAGAATTAGCGGGGGGTCATACGCAGTATTTT	CASSVELAGGHTQYF
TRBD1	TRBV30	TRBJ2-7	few	TGTGCCTGGGCTCGGACAGGGGGCGAGCAGTACTTC	CAWARTGGEQYF
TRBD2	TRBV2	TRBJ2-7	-	TGTGCCAGCATACTCGGGGGGGACTACGAGCAGTACTTC	CASILGGDYEQYF
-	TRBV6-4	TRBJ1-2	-	TGTGCCAGCCCGACAGGCCTCTATGGCTACACCTTC	CASPTGLYGYTF
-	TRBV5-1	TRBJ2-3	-	TGCGCCAGCAGCTTGAGTAGGCGGGGGCGAGGAGATACGCAGTATTTT	CASSLSRRGRGDTQYF
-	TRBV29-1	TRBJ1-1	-	TGCAGCGTGAAGAGGACTAATTTGAACACTGAAGCTTTCTTT	CSVKRTNLNTEAFF
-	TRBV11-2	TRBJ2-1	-	TGTGCCAGCAGCCCGCCCCGAGTGTCCTACAATGAGCAGTTCTTC	CASSPPRVSYNEQFF
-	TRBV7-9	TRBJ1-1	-	TGTGCCAGCAGCTCACGCGGACAGAGGGAGAAAGCTTTCTTT	CASSSRGQREKAFF
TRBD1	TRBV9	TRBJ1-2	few	TGTGCCAGCAGTTACGGACCCGGGACAGGGGGCAACTATGGCTACACCTTC	CASSYGPGTGGNYGYTF
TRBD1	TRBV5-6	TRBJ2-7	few	TGTGCCAGCAGCTTGCTGCCAGGGGGCTCGGACGAGCAGTACTTC	CASSLLPGGSDEQYF